Listed below are T cell receptor beta chains from one sample, sequenced in a study of shared clonotypes between healthy human individuals. Profiled with immunoSEQ multiplex PCR; TCRdb holds only in-frame clones, not every one. The sample carries 950,000 to 1,100,000 clones, about 80% recorded once. Sequencing used memory CD4+ T cells sorted from blood. These receptors originate from a young man in good health. Both conserved end residues are part of each CDR3. The D gene is left open where the match is weak. The size of a clone is reported for some rows only, either as once, few or many, or as a class for expanded clones.

d_call: NA
v_call: TRBV6-1
clone_size: once
j_call: TRBJ1-1
cdr3_nt: TGTGCCAGCAGCCTCTATCCCCAAATGAACACTGAAGCTTTCTTT
cdr3_aa: CASSLYPQMNTEAFF

d_call: TRBD1
v_call: TRBV7-2
clone_size: NA
j_call: TRBJ2-1
cdr3_nt: TGTGCCAGCAGCCGTCCCGGGACAGGATACAATGAGCAGTTCTTC
cdr3_aa: CASSRPGTGYNEQFF

d_call: TRBD2
v_call: TRBV5-4
clone_size: once
j_call: TRBJ2-7
cdr3_nt: TGTGCCAGCAGCTTGAGTCTAGCGGCCGTACGTAGAACCGAGCAGTACTTC
cdr3_aa: CASSLSLAAVRRTEQYF

d_call: NA
v_call: TRBV5-1
clone_size: NA
j_call: TRBJ2-3
cdr3_nt: TGCGCCAGCAGCTTGCAGGCTGGGGGAGATACGCAGTATTTT
cdr3_aa: CASSLQAGGDTQYF

d_call: TRBD1
v_call: TRBV5-1
clone_size: NA
j_call: TRBJ1-1
cdr3_nt: TGCGCCAGCAAAAGTCAGGGGGCAGAGACTGAAGCTTTCTTT
cdr3_aa: CASKSQGAETEAFF

d_call: NA
v_call: TRBV10-3
clone_size: few
j_call: TRBJ1-2
cdr3_nt: TGTGCCATCAGTGATTCGCCCAATTCTGGCTACACCTTC
cdr3_aa: CAISDSPNSGYTF

d_call: NA
v_call: TRBV7-7
clone_size: NA
j_call: TRBJ2-2
cdr3_nt: TGTGCTAGCAGCTTAGGGCACCCTGACACCGGGGAGCTGTTTTTT
cdr3_aa: CASSLGHPDTGELFF

d_call: TRBD1
v_call: TRBV23-1
clone_size: NA
j_call: TRBJ2-5
cdr3_nt: TGCGCCAGCAGTCAATCGGGGACAGGGGGAGAGACCCAGTACTTC
cdr3_aa: CASSQSGTGGETQYF

d_call: NA
v_call: TRBV7-9
clone_size: few
j_call: TRBJ1-6
cdr3_nt: TGTGCCAGCCAAACAGAGAGGGGTTCACCCCTCCACTTT
cdr3_aa: CASQTERGSPLHF

d_call: TRBD2
v_call: TRBV7-2
clone_size: NA
j_call: TRBJ2-3
cdr3_nt: TGTGCCAGCAGCTTTCCTAGCGGGAGTGGCACAGATACGCAGTATTTT
cdr3_aa: CASSFPSGSGTDTQYF

d_call: NA
v_call: TRBV4-1
clone_size: NA
j_call: TRBJ1-5
cdr3_nt: TGCGCCAGCAGCCTTACAGGGAGGCGCAATCAGCCCCAGCATTTT
cdr3_aa: CASSLTGRRNQPQHF

d_call: NA
v_call: TRBV6-6
clone_size: NA
j_call: TRBJ1-2
cdr3_nt: TGTGCCAGCACCAGAGAGCCAAGTGGCTACACCTTC
cdr3_aa: CASTREPSGYTF

d_call: NA
v_call: TRBV4-1
clone_size: few
j_call: TRBJ2-5
cdr3_nt: TGCGCCAGCAGGGCGGTGGGCGAAGAGACCCAGTACTTC
cdr3_aa: CASRAVGEETQYF

d_call: NA
v_call: TRBV5-4
clone_size: NA
j_call: TRBJ1-6
cdr3_nt: TGTGCCAGCAGCTTGGCCGCAGGATCTAATTCACCCCTCCACTTT
cdr3_aa: CASSLAAGSNSPLHF

d_call: NA
v_call: TRBV5-1
clone_size: NA
j_call: TRBJ2-1
cdr3_nt: TGCGCCAGCACTCCCGGAGGAACTAGCTACAATGAGCAGTTCTTC
cdr3_aa: CASTPGGTSYNEQFF

d_call: NA
v_call: TRBV5-1
clone_size: NA
j_call: TRBJ1-1
cdr3_nt: TGCGCCAGCTCACAGGGAGGAGGCACTGAAGCTTTCTTT
cdr3_aa: CASSQGGGTEAFF